This T cell receptor (beta chain) was recorded in a study of blood T cell repertoires in COVID-19. For the study at large: The United States, Italy and Spain supplied acute and convalescent COVID-19 samples. T cells, B-cell-depleted T cells, or PBMCs provided the cDNA or gDNA that served as material.

This CDR3 has 15 amino acids. CDR1 is SNHLY, CDR2 FYNNEI, per germline. V lost 4 bases and J lost 3, with 16 bases in between. Libraries were prepared by immunoSEQ multiplex PCR; TCRdb keeps only in-frame clonotypes and omits some of them. The table records tens of thousands of clones, around four fifths of them present only once. The sequence derives from a man aged 65 to 85 with acute or convalescent COVID-19. Sequenced material: peripheral blood. V is TRBV2 and J is TRBJ2-7, with D perhaps matching TRBD1 (6 bases). Here the CDR3 reads CASSVKDSLSYEQYF. In DNA, the CDR3 is TGTGCCAGCAGTGTAAAGGACAGCCTTAGCTACGAGCAGTACTTC.